What follows are 11 T cell receptor beta chains derived from one specimen sequenced in a study of regulatory T cells in long-lasting Graves disease. Time point meaning: newly diagnosed GD, antithyroid drugs for less than 3 months. Following extraction of RNA from PBMCs, that RNA was used to make the TCR library. Building of the TCR beta libraries involved iRepertoire HTBI primers and Arm-PCR of CDR3 regions. TCRdb reprocessed the multiplex PCR reads with MiXCR, giving one entry per CDR3 protein. The sample includes 300,000 to 400,000 distinct CDR3 sequences, 16% of them seen just once. These same records also appear under a second study, on T cells in Graves' hyperthyroidism and ophthalmopathy.

Sequencing used peripheral blood mononuclear cells (PBMCs), obtained at new diagnosis, from a patient treated with antithyroid drugs. The receptors come from a man between 40 and 49 years old with Graves disease.

This chain connects TRBV4-3 to TRBJ2-4, with TRBD2 matching 8 bases. The CDR3 spans 16 residues. Germline loops: CDR1 LGHNA, CDR2 YSLEER. The V segment lost 3 bases and the J segment 1 base; nucleotides outside the gene matches: 5. CDR3 sequence: CASSHPSGGAKNIQYF. DNA for the CDR3: TGCGCCAGCAGCCATCCCTCGGGAGGGGCCAAAAACATTCAGTACTTC.

The chain links TRBV5-1 to TRBJ2-1; the D is unclear. Trimming removed 0 bases at V and 4 bases at J, with 8 bases between. Germline CDR1 SGHRS, CDR2 YFSETQ. This CDR3 is built from 14 residues. In DNA, the CDR3 is TGCGCCAGCAGCTTGGCCCACTTATACAATGAGCAGTTCTTC. This gives the protein CASSLAHLYNEQFF.

This clonotype was seen only a few times. The DNA for the CDR3 is TGTGCCAGCAGCTTAGCGGAGGACGGAGGTTCACCCCTCCACTTT. Its protein product is CASSLAEDGGSPLHF. J is TRBJ1-6 and V is TRBV7-9; D uncertain. The CDR3 is 15 residues long. The V end lost 0 bases, the J end lost 9 bases, and 12 bases lay between the germline ends. Germline V gene sequence: CDR1 SEHNR, CDR2 FQNEAQ (reference sequence).

In its sample, this clonotype was seen a few times. V usage is TRBV7-2 and J usage is TRBJ1-1; D unresolved. Germline-derived CDR1 and CDR2 are SGHTA and FQGNSA. V dropped 1 base and J dropped 7 bases, with 13 bases sitting between them. The CDR3 has 14 residues. The CDR3 sequence is CASSLEFGLGEAFF. The DNA for the CDR3 is TGTGCCAGCAGCTTAGAGTTCGGGTTGGGTGAAGCTTTCTTT.

A remark on this clonotype: A read error may explain this, as a much larger clone is one base away. This chain links TRBV7-3 with TRBJ2-1, with a weak D call TRBD2 (6 bases). This CDR3 is built from 14 residues. Germline CDR1 SGHTA, CDR2 FQGTGA. The CDR3 loop reads CAGSPSRTMNEQFF. CDR3 nucleotide sequence: TGTGCCGGCAGCCCGTCAAGGACTATGAATGAGCAGTTCTTC.

As for this clonotype: It may be a read error: a sequence one base away is much more abundant. The CDR3 does not close with the conserved phenylalanine or tryptophan, likely indicating a read error. V is TRBV5-1 and J is TRBJ1-6; D gene ambiguous. CDR3 size: 15 residues. Germline CDR1 is SGHRS and CDR2 is YFSETQ. With 1 base removed from V and 10 bases from J, the gap between germline ends came to 15 bases. In DNA, the CDR3 is TGCGCCAGCAGCTTGTCCGGGAGAGGACGGTCACCCCTCCACTCT. It encodes CASSLSGRGRSPLHS.

This rearrangement joins TRBV5-4 to TRBJ1-1, with 10 bases aligning to TRBD1. The trim removed 4 bases at V and 5 bases at J, leaving 17 bases unmatched. Per germline, CDR1 SGHNT and CDR2 YYREEE (reference sequence). The CDR3 has 18 residues. The CDR3 region is CASSPVGGQGSLMTEAFF. The DNA of the CDR3 is TGTGCCAGCAGCCCGGTGGGGGGACAGGGGAGTTTGATGACTGAAGCTTTCTTT.

J is TRBJ1-1 and V is TRBV6-1, with a tentative D call TRBD1 (6 bases). Deletions cut 2 bases from V and 4 bases from J, with 14 bases between. The CDR3 is 15 amino acids. The germline V gene has CDR1 MNHNS and CDR2 SASEGT. The CDR3 coding sequence is TGTGCCAGCAGTGAACAGGGGAAAGAGGGCACTGAAGCTTTCTTT. This encodes CASSEQGKEGTEAFF.

The J gene is TRBJ2-7, the V gene TRBV11-2; TRBD2 might be the D (5 bases). The CDR3 has 14 amino acids. CDR1 and CDR2 from the germline V gene are SGHAT and FQNNGV. Trimming took 3 bases from V and 0 from J, leaving 9 bases between them. The CDR3 nucleotides read TGTGCCAGCAGCTTCCTAGGGAGCTCCTACGAGCAGTACTTC. Translated, it gives CASSFLGSSYEQYF.

The genes are TRBV27 and TRBJ2-7; D gene unclear. The CDR3 is 16 amino acids. Germline CDR1 reads MNHEY; CDR2 reads SMNVEV (reference sequence). Trimming removed 10 bases from V and 0 bases from J, with 22 bases in between. The CDR3 coding sequence is TGTGCCACCAGGATCTATGGGATTGGGGACTCCTACGAGCAGTACTTC. The encoded protein is CATRIYGIGDSYEQYF.

This clonotype was detected ten times or more. The CDR3 DNA follows: TGCAGTGGAACTAGCGGGGCCACCTACGAGCAGTACTTC. Encoded protein: CSGTSGATYEQYF. The J gene is TRBJ2-7, the V gene TRBV20-1, with 10 positions matching TRBD2. CDR3 length: 13 residues. Per the germline V gene, CDR1 is DFQATT and CDR2 is SNEGSKA (reference sequence). The V and J ends lost 7 bases and 2 bases, in that order; junction bases with no gene match: 5.